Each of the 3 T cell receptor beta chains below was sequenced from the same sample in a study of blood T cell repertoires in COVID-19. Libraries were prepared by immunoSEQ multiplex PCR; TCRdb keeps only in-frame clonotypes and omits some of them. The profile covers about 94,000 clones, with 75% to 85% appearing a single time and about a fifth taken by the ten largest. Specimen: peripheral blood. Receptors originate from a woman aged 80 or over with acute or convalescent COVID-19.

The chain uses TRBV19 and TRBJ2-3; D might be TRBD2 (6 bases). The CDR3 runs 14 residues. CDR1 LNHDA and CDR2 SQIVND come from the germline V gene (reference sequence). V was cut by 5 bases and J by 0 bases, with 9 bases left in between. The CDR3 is CASSVTSSTDTQYF. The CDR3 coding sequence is TGTGCCAGTAGTGTGACTAGTAGCACAGATACGCAGTATTTT.

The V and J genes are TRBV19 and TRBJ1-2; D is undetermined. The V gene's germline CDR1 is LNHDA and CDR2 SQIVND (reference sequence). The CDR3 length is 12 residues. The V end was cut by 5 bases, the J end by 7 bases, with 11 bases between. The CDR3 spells CASSVRLRGYTF. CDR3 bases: TGTGCCAGTAGTGTCCGTTTGCGTGGCTACACCTTC.

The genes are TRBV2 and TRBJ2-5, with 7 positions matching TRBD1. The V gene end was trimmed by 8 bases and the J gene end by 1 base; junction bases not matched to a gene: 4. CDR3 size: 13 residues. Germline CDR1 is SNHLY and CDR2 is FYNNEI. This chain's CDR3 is CASGRDSQETQYF. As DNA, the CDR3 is TGTGCCAGCGGTCGGGACAGCCAAGAGACCCAGTACTTC. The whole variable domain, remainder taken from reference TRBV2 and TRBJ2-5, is EPEVTQTPSHQVTQMGQEVILRCVPISNHLYFYWYRQILGQKVEFLVSFYNNEISEKSEIFDDQFSVERPDGSNFTLKIRSTKLEDSAMYFCASGRDSQETQYFGPGTRLLVL.